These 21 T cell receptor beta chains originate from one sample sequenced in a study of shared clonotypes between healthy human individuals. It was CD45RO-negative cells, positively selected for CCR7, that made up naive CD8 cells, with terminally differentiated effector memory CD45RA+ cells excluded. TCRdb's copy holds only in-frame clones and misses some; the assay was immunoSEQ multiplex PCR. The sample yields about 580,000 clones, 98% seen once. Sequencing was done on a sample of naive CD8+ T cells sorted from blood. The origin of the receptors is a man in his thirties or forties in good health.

DNA of the CDR3: TGCAGCGTGGCTTCCGGGACAGAGTACGAGCAGTACTTC. Translated: CSVASGTEYEQYF. The V and J genes are TRBV29-1 and TRBJ2-7; the match to TRBD1 covers 7 bases. The CDR3 loop spans 13 amino acids. The germline CDR1 and CDR2 sequences are SQVTM and ANQGSEA. The J segment lost 4 bases and the V segment lost 6 bases, leaving 9 bases of the junction unmatched.

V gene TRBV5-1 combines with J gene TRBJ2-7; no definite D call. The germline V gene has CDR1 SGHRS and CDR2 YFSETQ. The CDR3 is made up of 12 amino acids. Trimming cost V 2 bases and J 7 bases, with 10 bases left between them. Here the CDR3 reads CASSLSAMEQYF. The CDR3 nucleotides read TGCGCCAGCAGCTTATCAGCGATGGAGCAGTACTTC.

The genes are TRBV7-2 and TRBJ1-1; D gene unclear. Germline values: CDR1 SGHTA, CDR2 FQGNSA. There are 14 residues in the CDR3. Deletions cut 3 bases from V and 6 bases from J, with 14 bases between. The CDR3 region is CASSFFTGEAEAFF. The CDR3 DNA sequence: TGTGCCAGCAGCTTCTTCACTGGAGAGGCTGAAGCTTTCTTT.

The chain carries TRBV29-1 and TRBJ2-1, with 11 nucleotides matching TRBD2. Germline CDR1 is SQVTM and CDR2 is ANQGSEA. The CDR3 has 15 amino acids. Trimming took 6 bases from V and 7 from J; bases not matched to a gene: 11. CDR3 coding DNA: TGCAGCGTCCTACCGGGACTAGCGGTAGTTAATGAGCAGTTCTTC. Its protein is CSVLPGLAVVNEQFF.

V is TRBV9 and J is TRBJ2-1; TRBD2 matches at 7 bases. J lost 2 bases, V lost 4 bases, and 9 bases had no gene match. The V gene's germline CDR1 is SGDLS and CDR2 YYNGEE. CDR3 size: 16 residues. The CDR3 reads CASSPTAGRTYNEQFF. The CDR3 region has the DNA TGTGCCAGCAGCCCGACAGCGGGACGGACCTACAATGAGCAGTTCTTC.

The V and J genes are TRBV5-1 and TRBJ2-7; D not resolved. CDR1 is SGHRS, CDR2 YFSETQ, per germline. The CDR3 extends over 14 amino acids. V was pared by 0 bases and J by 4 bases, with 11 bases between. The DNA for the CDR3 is TGCGCCAGCAGCTTGGTGGTCGGCAGGTACGAGCAGTACTTC. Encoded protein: CASSLVVGRYEQYF.

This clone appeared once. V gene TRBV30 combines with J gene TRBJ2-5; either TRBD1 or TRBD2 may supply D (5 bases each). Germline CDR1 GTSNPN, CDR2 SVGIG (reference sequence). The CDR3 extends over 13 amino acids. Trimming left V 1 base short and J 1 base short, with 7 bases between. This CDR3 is CAWSGGAQETQYF. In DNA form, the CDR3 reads TGTGCCTGGAGTGGAGGGGCCCAAGAGACCCAGTACTTC.

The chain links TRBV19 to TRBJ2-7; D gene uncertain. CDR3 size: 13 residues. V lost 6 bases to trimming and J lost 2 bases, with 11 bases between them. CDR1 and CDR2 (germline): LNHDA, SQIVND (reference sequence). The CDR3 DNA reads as TGTGCCAGTAGCCGATATGGAGCCTACGAGCAGTACTTC. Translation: CASSRYGAYEQYF.

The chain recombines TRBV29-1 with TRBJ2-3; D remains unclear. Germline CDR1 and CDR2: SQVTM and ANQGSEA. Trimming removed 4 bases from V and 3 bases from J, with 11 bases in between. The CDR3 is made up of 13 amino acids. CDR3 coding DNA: TGCAGCGTTGCCGGCCCCCTTACAGATACGCAGTATTTT. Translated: CSVAGPLTDTQYF.

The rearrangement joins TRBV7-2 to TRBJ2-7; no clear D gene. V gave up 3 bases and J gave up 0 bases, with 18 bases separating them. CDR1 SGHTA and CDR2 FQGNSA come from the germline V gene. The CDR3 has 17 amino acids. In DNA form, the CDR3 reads TGTGCCAGCAGCTTTGTCGTTTTTGGGGTGAGCTCCTACGAGCAGTACTTC. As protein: CASSFVVFGVSSYEQYF.

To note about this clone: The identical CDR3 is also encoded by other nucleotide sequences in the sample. In DNA, the CDR3 is TGCAGCGTTGGGACAGGGAACACTGAAGCTTTCTTT. It codes for CSVGTGNTEAFF. The V gene is TRBV29-1, the J gene TRBJ1-1; 7 nucleotides match TRBD1. The length of the CDR3 is 12 residues. Germline lookup yields CDR1 SQVTM and CDR2 ANQGSEA. V trimming: 4 bases; J trimming: 1 base; junction bases outside the gene matches: 0.

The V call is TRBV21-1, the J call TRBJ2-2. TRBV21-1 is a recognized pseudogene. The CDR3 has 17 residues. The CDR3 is CASHGILLPPYTGELFF. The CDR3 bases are TGTGCCAGCCATGGGATCCTACTCCCGCCCTACACCGGGGAGCTGTTTTTT.

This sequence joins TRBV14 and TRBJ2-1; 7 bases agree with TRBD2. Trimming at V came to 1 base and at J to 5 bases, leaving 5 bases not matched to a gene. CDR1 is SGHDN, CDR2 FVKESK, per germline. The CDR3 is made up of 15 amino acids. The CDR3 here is CASSQVWLADNEQFF. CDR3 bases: TGTGCCAGCAGCCAAGTTTGGCTAGCGGACAATGAGCAGTTCTTC.

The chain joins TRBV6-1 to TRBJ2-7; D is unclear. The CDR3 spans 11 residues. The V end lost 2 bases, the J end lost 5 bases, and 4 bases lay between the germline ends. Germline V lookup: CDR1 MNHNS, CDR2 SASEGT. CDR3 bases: TGTGCCAGCAGTGAATTCCACGAGCAGTACTTC. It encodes CASSEFHEQYF.

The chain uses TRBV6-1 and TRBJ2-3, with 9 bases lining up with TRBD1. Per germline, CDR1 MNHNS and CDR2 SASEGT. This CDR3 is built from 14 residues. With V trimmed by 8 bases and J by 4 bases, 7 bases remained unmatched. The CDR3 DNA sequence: TGTGCCAGCGAGGGACAGGGTGGTCCAGATACGCAGTATTTT. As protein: CASEGQGGPDTQYF.

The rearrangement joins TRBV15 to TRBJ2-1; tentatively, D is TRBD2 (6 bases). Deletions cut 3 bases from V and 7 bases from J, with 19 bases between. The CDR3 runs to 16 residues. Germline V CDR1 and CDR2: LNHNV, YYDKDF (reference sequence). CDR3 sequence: CATSSYRLVRANEQFF. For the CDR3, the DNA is TGTGCCACCAGCAGCTATAGACTAGTGCGGGCAAATGAGCAGTTCTTC. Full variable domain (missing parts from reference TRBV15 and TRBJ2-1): DAMVIQNPRYQVTQFGKPVTLSCSQTLNHNVMYWYQQKSSQAPKLLFHYYDKDFNNEADTPDNFQSRRPNTSFCFLDIRSPGLGDTAMYLCATSSYRLVRANEQFFGPGTRLTVL.

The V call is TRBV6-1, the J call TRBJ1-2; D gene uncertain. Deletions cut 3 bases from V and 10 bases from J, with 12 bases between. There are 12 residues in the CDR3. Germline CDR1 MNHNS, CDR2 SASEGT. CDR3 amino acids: CASSDIGILYTF. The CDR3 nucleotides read TGTGCCAGCAGTGACATAGGGATTCTCTACACCTTC.

CDR3 in DNA: TGCGCCAGCAGCCAAGAAAGAGTCGGGGAGCTGTTTTTT. It encodes CASSQERVGELFF. The V and J genes are TRBV4-1 and TRBJ2-2; D gene uncertain. This CDR3 is 13 amino acids long. Germline CDR1 MGHRA, CDR2 YSYEKL. V lost 0 bases, J lost 7 bases, and 6 bases lay in between.

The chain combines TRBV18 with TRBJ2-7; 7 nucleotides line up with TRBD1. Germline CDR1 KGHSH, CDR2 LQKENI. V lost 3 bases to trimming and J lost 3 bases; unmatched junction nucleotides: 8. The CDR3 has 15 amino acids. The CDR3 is CASSPETGQLYEQYF. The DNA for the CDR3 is TGTGCCAGCTCACCCGAGACGGGACAGCTCTACGAGCAGTACTTC.

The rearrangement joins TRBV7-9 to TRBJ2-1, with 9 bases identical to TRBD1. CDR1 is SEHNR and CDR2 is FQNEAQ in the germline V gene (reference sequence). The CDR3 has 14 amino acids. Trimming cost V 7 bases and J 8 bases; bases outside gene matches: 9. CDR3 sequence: CASIRGDRVDEQFF. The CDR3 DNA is TGTGCCAGCATCCGGGGGGACAGGGTGGATGAGCAGTTCTTC.

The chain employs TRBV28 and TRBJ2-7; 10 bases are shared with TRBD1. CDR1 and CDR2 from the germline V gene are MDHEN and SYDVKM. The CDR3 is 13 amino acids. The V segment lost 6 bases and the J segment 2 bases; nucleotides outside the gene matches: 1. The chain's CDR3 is CASRGTGAYEQYF. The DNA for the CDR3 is TGTGCCAGCAGGGGGACAGGGGCCTACGAGCAGTACTTC.